The 10 T cell receptor beta chains reported below all come from one sample, sequenced in a study of cytomegalovirus exposure and HLA in healthy donors. Primers for the PCR totalled 60 Vbeta and 13 Jbeta. Using immunoSEQ multiplex PCR, the repertoire was profiled, and TCRdb retains in-frame clones only, with some absent. The sample yields 150,000 to 200,000 clones, more than 70% seen once. Sample: PBMCs. All receptors come from a male donor in good health and CMV-seronegative.

This chain connects TRBV28 to TRBJ2-7, with 7 positions matching TRBD1. The V gene end was trimmed by 6 bases and the J gene end by 2 bases; junction bases not matched to a gene: 4. This CDR3 is built from 13 residues. Germline V gene data show CDR1 as MDHEN and CDR2 as SYDVKM. The CDR3 is CASRWTGPYEQYF. The CDR3 nucleotides read TGTGCCAGCAGATGGACAGGTCCCTACGAGCAGTACTTC.

The chain recombines TRBV10-3 with TRBJ1-2; 7 positions match TRBD1. The CDR3 extends over 15 amino acids. Trimming removed 7 bases from V and 0 bases from J; junction bases left unmatched: 8. CDR1 ENHRY and CDR2 SYGVKD come from the germline V gene. CDR3 protein: CAITTQTGTNYGYTF. In DNA, the CDR3 is TGTGCCATCACCACCCAGACAGGGACTAACTATGGCTACACCTTC.

In its sample, this clone was seen once. The genes are TRBV28 and TRBJ2-7, with a weak D call TRBD2 (7 bases). The CDR3 is 15 amino acids. V gave up 1 base and J gave up 5 bases, with 15 bases separating them. Germline V gene lookup returns CDR1 MDHEN and CDR2 SYDVKM. The CDR3, as DNA: TGTGCCAGCAGTTTATCTGGGTGGGGGGGCCACGAGCAGTACTTC. Amino acid sequence: CASSLSGWGGHEQYF.

The chain employs TRBV6-6 and TRBJ1-1; 7 bases agree with TRBD1. Unmatched junction bases numbered 8, after V lost 2 bases and J lost 8 bases. Germline V gives CDR1 MNHNY, CDR2 SVGAGI (reference sequence). This CDR3 is built from 14 residues. The CDR3 DNA reads as TGTGCCAGCAGTTACGACAGGGTGGCTTCAGAAGCTTTCTTT. Translated: CASSYDRVASEAFF.

The CDR3 DNA follows: TGTGCCAGCAGTGTAAGTGGAGGCACCACCGGGGAGCTGTTTTTT. Protein sequence: CASSVSGGTTGELFF. The chain joins TRBV2 to TRBJ2-2, with D possibly being TRBD2 (5 bases). The germline V gene encodes CDR1 SNHLY and CDR2 FYNNEI. Trimming stripped 4 bases from V and 4 bases from J, with 13 bases between. CDR3 size: 15 residues.

This chain's CDR3 is CASSVNGGAVETQYF. CDR3 coding DNA: TGTGCCAGCAGCGTCAACGGGGGGGCCGTGGAGACCCAGTACTTC. The V call is TRBV9, the J call TRBJ2-5; 8 nucleotides agree with TRBD2. With 2 bases clipped from V and 5 bases from J, the junction kept 8 bases outside the gene matches. This CDR3 is 15 amino acids long. In germline, CDR1 is SGDLS, CDR2 YYNGEE.

This clone appeared a few times. The chain is built from TRBV5-3 and TRBJ1-1, with D maybe TRBD1 (5 bases). TRBV5-3 is an ORF for which the function is uncertain. There are 16 residues in the CDR3. Trimming took off 5 bases at V and 3 bases at J, with 20 bases between the two ends. In DNA, the CDR3 is TGTGCCAGAAGGATATCTGAGCGGGGCTATGACACTGAAGCTTTCTTT. This sequence encodes CARRISERGYDTEAFF.

This chain connects TRBV28 to TRBJ2-7; D uncertain. V was pared by 5 bases and J by 11 bases, with 13 bases between. This CDR3 spans 11 amino acids. Germline loops: CDR1 MDHEN, CDR2 SYDVKM. Here the CDR3 reads CASSSRTREYF. CDR3 sequence (DNA): TGTGCCAGCAGTAGCAGAACACGGGAGTACTTC.

This rearrangement joins TRBV19 to TRBJ2-7; TRBD1 is a possible D gene (5 bases). The germline CDR1 and CDR2 sequences are LNHDA and SQIVND (reference sequence). The ends were cut back, 4 bases at V and 7 bases at J, with 17 bases in the middle. The CDR3 extends over 14 amino acids. The CDR3 DNA sequence: TGTGCCAGTAGTAGGGCAGGGCTCCTCTCGGAGCAGTACTTC. Amino acid sequence: CASSRAGLLSEQYF.

The chain employs TRBV25-1 and TRBJ1-2, with D unresolved. Germline CDR1 is MGHDK and CDR2 is SYGVNS. Trimming cost V 2 bases and J 0 bases, with 4 bases left between them. The CDR3 has 13 amino acids. The CDR3 protein is CASSETANYGYTF. CDR3 nucleotide sequence: TGTGCCAGCAGTGAAACGGCTAACTATGGCTACACCTTC.